This T cell receptor (beta chain) emerged from a study of CD8+ T cells in alopecia areata (dated by TCRdb to 2016 to 2019). In the study overall: The treated patients, all with moderate-to-severe alopecia areata, were enrolled in an open-label pilot trial of oral tofacitinib given at 5 to 10 mg twice daily. The study used high-throughput TCRbeta sequencing to examine T cell clonal expansion in alopecia areata, in both the C3H/HeJ mouse model and human patients. On the human side, TCRbeta sequencing was run on scalp tissue and on sorted CD4+ and CD8+ peripheral blood T cells from healthy controls and from alopecia areata patients with either patchy or totalis/universalis disease. The SALT score, which quantifies the percentage of affected scalp surface area, was used to measure disease severity in treated patients. Clonality in the scalp was compared among normal scalp (n=4), patchy alopecia areata scalp (n=8), and alopecia totalis/universalis scalp (n=8). immunoSEQ multiplex PCR using 35 Vbeta forward primers and 13 Jbeta reverse primers was used to amplify TCRbeta CDR3 regions. The RNA source kit depended on sample type: the PAXgene miRNA kit for fixed scalp, the miRNeasy kit for PBMCs, and the RNeasy kit for mouse skin. Tofacitinib was given for 6 to 18 months, followed by 6 months of follow-up off drug to assess delayed response and recurrence. Biopsies were taken from tofacitinib-treated patients at baseline and again at 4 and 24 weeks into treatment, and several of those patients also had a later scalp biopsy. Study-level results and caveats: Compared with normal scalp, lesional scalp had higher clonality and more expanded CD8+ clones, particularly in alopecia totalis/universalis, a pattern that suggests antigenic drive. Unlike mouse skin, where gammadelta T cells dominate, normal human skin contains resident alphabeta T cells that get sequenced too, which complicates analysis of the scalp TCR repertoire. Many expanded lesional clones were found to persist in scalp and blood during tofacitinib treatment, and relapse after treatment cessation may be partly explained by this persistence. Shared TCR sequences between patients were less evident than in mice, which may be partly attributable to HLA diversity in the patient population. Scalp clonality and the number of expanded CD8+ clones among the top 100 scalp clones were significantly decreased by tofacitinib. Because the treated cohort was small and had just a single nonresponder, larger studies are needed to establish links between baseline CD8+ expansion and response.

The meaning of the sample's time point label: less than five weeks on oral tofacitinib. The treatment or condition label of this sample denotes: oral pan-JAK inhibitor, 5-10 mg twice daily. Lesional scalp punch biopsies and peripheral blood were collected from alopecia areata patients. PBMCs were isolated by density centrifugation and stained for CD3, CD4 and CD8, after which CD4+ and CD8+ T cells were sorted on a FACSAria. Library prep was done by the immunoSEQ multiplex PCR assay. To provide template for TCR sequencing, every sample had RNA extracted and reverse transcribed into cDNA. SuperScript III was used for first-strand cDNA synthesis, primed with a 2:1 mix of oligo-dT and random hexamers. A synthetic immune receptor repertoire was used to measure amplification bias, and any remaining bias was corrected computationally. Per the original workflow: Raw reads were preprocessed to remove errors, and CDR3 was defined by IMGT conventions from the conserved cysteine to phenylalanine. Clonality was computed by normalizing Shannon entropy by log2 of the number of productive unique TCRs and subtracting the result from 1. CD4 or CD8 identity of scalp clones was inferred by cross-referencing scalp TCRbeta sequences with sorted blood CD4 and CD8 repertoires. TCRdb took over this immuneACCESS table, retaining in-frame rearrangements with V and J assigned. Such tables are incomplete; in checked studies, under half of the missing clones stem from an unresolved V gene, and the remainder is unexplained. From that table come the V and J calls and clone size; the DNA was used to work out D and trimming. The sample table holds around 210,000 clones, of which about 64% were seen once. Roughly 4.2% of the sample goes to the ten largest clones.

On this clone: Its antigen is still unknown. No per-base quality is available; no much larger clone lies one base away.

V drops 2 bases and J drops 2 bases, leaving 13 bases in between. The cysteine opens and the phenylalanine closes a CDR3 of 15 amino acids. Just the 45-base CDR3 DNA is kept, in frame starting at base 1. The TCR sequence derives from a human donor with alopecia areata. The rearranged chain carries TRBV23-1 and TRBJ2-7; a weak D assignment points to TRBD1 (6 bases agree). TRBV23-1 counts as an open reading frame of uncertain function. The sample here was CD4+ T cells sorted from blood, taken at week 4, from a patient treated with tofacitinib. The CDR3 protein sequence reads: CASSQDRTITYEQYF. The nucleotide sequence is TGCGCCAGCAGTCAAGACAGGACAATAACCTACGAGCAGTACTTC.